The clone carrying this TCR beta chain was seen a few times. What it recognizes is unknown. These data belong to a study of beta chain features in type 1 diabetes. Study-level information: Examination covered over 85,000,000 sorted cells spanning all samples. The study's findings and limits: The question of HLA type influencing TCRB rearrangement was one that remained unresolved here. There was a moderate but significant shortening of TCRB CDR3s in all four CD4+ subsets of Type 1 diabetes patients. Naive, central memory and Treg TCRB repertoires appeared more alike in patients than in healthy donors.

cDNA synthesis used the whole RNA isolate, giving expressed TCRB sequences. TCRdb keeps only in-frame clones here, not all; method: immunoSEQ multiplex PCR. The sample carries hundreds of thousands of clones, around 15% recorded once. CD4+ naive, central memory, regulatory and stem cell-like memory cells were sorted via CD45RO/CCR7/CD25/CD127/CD95/CD27. The CDR3 loop spans 14 amino acids. The ends were cut back, 3 bases at V and 2 bases at J, with 10 bases in the middle. Germline-derived CDR1 and CDR2 are KGHSH and LQKENI. The material sequenced was naive CD4+ T cells from blood. This chain uses TRBV18 with TRBJ2-5, with no clear D. The source is a young man with type 1 diabetes. CDR3 nucleotides: TGTGCCAGCTCACCCCAAGGGTTACAAGAGACCCAGTACTTC. It is translated as CASSPQGLQETQYF.